The 10 T cell receptor beta chains below were found in one sample sequenced in a study of T cells in women clearing cervical HPV infection. Profiled with immunoSEQ multiplex PCR; TCRdb holds only in-frame clones, not every one. This table holds 36,000 or so clones. The sequencing sample was made of blood buffy coat. These receptors originate from a woman between 18 and 69 years old with a cervical HPV16 infection that either progressed to CIN3+ or cleared (not recorded which).

With regard to this clone: Sequencing ends 3 residues short of the CDR3 end; the germline J gene provides the rest. The chain combines TRBV5-1 with TRBJ2-2, with 7 bases lining up with TRBD1. The CDR3 runs to 14 residues. The V and J ends lost 1 base and 5 bases, in that order; junction bases with no gene match: 2. Germline lookup yields CDR1 SGHRS and CDR2 YFSETQ. The covered CDR3 bases are TGCGCCAGCAGCTTGACAGGGGATACCGGGGAG. This gives the protein CASSLTGDTGE. The full-length CDR3 reads as CASSLTGDTGELFF. Complete variable domain (other parts from reference TRBV5-1 and TRBJ2-2): KAGVTQTPRYLIKTRGQQVTLSCSPISGHRSVSWYQQTPGQGLQFLFEYFSETQRNKGNFPGRFSGRQFSNSRSEMNVSTLELGDSALYLCASSLTGDTGELFFGEGSRLTVL.

About this clone: Sequencing ends 3 residues short of the CDR3 end; the germline J gene provides the rest. The rearrangement uses TRBV7-9 and TRBJ2-3; D call uncertain. Trimming took off 1 base at V and 0 bases at J, with 8 bases between the two ends. The length of the CDR3 is 15 residues. Germline-derived CDR1 and CDR2 are SEHNR and FQNEAQ (reference sequence). The DNA read from the CDR3 is TGTGCCAGCAGCTTAGGTATAACTAGCACAGATACG. This sequence encodes CASSLGITSTDT. The full CDR3 is CASSLGITSTDTQYF.

On this clone: The DNA ends 3 residues before the CDR3 does, and the rest of the CDR3 is filled in from the germline J gene. V and J are TRBV19 and TRBJ2-3; tentative D call: TRBD2 (5 bases). This CDR3 spans 13 amino acids. The germline V gene encodes CDR1 LNHDA and CDR2 SQIVND (reference sequence). The V end was cut by 5 bases, the J end by 1 base, with 7 bases between. CDR3 DNA, as far as it was read: TGTGCCAGTAGTTCGAGGGGCACAGATACG. Residues: CASSSRGTDT. The whole CDR3 region reads CASSSRGTDTQYF.

Notes on this clone: The CDR3 extends 3 residues past the end of the read, so its final part is completed from the germline J gene. The V call is TRBV6-2 or TRBV6-3, the J call TRBJ1-4, with 7 nucleotides matching TRBD1. CDR1 MNHEY and CDR2 SVGEGT come from the germline V gene. CDR3 length: 14 amino acids. V was clipped by 6 bases and J by 2 bases; unmatched bases: 3. The sequenced CDR3 bases are TGTGCCAGCAGGACAGGGTACACTAATGAAAAA. The encoded protein is CASRTGYTNEK. The whole CDR3 is CASRTGYTNEKLFF.

Of note for this clone: The observed sequence ends 3 residues before the CDR3 terminus, with the missing tail filled in from the germline J gene. The chain uses TRBV7-8 and TRBJ2-1; the D gene is possibly TRBD1 (5 bases). Germline V gene data show CDR1 as SGHVS and CDR2 as FQNEAQ. The CDR3 covers 18 residues. Deletions cut 4 bases from V and 0 bases from J, with 19 bases between. The DNA read from the CDR3 is TGTGCCAGCAGCTCTCAGGGTATAGATCGAAGCTCCTACAATGAG. The encoded protein is CASSSQGIDRSSYNE. The entire CDR3 reads CASSSQGIDRSSYNEQFF.

In the case of this clone: The sequence runs out 3 residues before the end of the CDR3; the remainder is reconstructed from the germline J gene. J is TRBJ2-3 and V is TRBV9; D not certain. CDR3 length: 15 residues. V lost 3 bases to trimming and J lost 2 bases, with 13 bases between them. The V gene's germline CDR1 is SGDLS and CDR2 YYNGEE. CDR3 residues: CASSGSLDSTDTQYF. The CDR3 DNA, read in part, is TGTGCCAGCAGCGGCTCCCTCGACTCCACAGATACG.

Of note for this clone: The CDR3 goes on 3 residues after the read ends, and that part is filled in from the germline J gene. The V call is TRBV7-2, the J call TRBJ1-4, with a tentative D call TRBD1 (6 bases). Germline V gene sequence: CDR1 SGHTA, CDR2 FQGNSA. This CDR3 region has 14 residues. The V end was cut by 5 bases, the J end by 8 bases, with 15 bases between. The CDR3 DNA, read in part, is TGTGCCAGCAGCCCCGGACAGCTTAGGGAAAAA. Translation gives CASSPGQLREK. The whole CDR3 protein is CASSPGQLREKLFF. The full variable domain, its missing parts supplied by reference TRBV7-2 and TRBJ1-4, is GAGVSQSPSNKVTEKGKDVELRCDPISGHTALYWYRQSLGQGLEFLIYFQGNSAPDKSGLPSDRFSAERTGGSVSTLTIQRTQQEDSAVYLCASSPGQLREKLFFGSGTQLSVL.

With respect to this clone: The read gets to within 3 residues of the CDR3 end, and the germline J gene fills in the rest. The chain couples TRBV29-1 to TRBJ2-5, with D unclear. Deletions cut 4 bases from V and 2 bases from J, with 8 bases between. Per the germline V gene, CDR1 is SQVTM and CDR2 is ANQGSEA. This CDR3 has 12 residues. The CDR3 spells CSVVEVQETQYF. CDR3 DNA (partial): TGCAGCGTTGTCGAGGTGCAAGAGACC.

A remark on this clone: The CDR3 end lies 3 residues beyond the end of the read and is filled in from the germline J gene. The rearrangement links TRBV6-2 or TRBV6-3 to TRBJ2-3, with D unclear. The germline CDR1 and CDR2 sequences are MNHEY and SVGEGT. The CDR3 length is 14 residues. The sequenced part of the CDR3 DNA is TGTGCCAGCAGTTACGTGTCAGGCAATCAGCCG. It yields the protein CASSYVSGNQP. The full CDR3 is CASSYVSGNQPQYF.

Concerning this clone itself: The missing CDR3 end, 3 residues past where the read stops, is filled in from the germline J gene. The chain recombines TRBV30 with TRBJ2-3, with D uncertain. The germline V gene encodes CDR1 GTSNPN and CDR2 SVGIG (reference sequence). This CDR3 has 13 residues. Between the trimmed V and J ends, which lost 5 bases and 0 bases, there was a span of 9 bases. CDR3: CAWAASSTDTQYF. The sequenced part of the CDR3 DNA is TGTGCCTGGGCGGCTTCCAGCACAGATACG.